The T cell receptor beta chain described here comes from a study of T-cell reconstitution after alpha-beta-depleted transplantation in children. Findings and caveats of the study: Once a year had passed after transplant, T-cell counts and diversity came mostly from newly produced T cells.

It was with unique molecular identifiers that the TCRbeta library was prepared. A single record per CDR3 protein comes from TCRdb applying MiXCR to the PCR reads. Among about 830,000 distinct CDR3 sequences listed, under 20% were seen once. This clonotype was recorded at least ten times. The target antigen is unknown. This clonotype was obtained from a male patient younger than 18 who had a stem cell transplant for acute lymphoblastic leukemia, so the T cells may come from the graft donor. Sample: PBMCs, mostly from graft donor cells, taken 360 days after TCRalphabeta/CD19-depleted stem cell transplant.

The chain's CDR3 is CATARGNQPQHF. The CDR3 DNA is TGTGCCACCGCCAGGGGCAATCAGCCCCAGCATTTT. The chain is built from TRBV24-1 and TRBJ1-5, with TRBD1 as a possible D gene (5 bases). This CDR3 spans 12 amino acids. The ends were cut back, 9 bases at V and 2 bases at J, with 7 bases in the middle. Germline CDR1 and CDR2: KGHDR and SFDVKD.